The subject of this entry is one TCR beta chain. Antigen: not known. This record belongs to a study of beta chain features in type 1 diabetes. Broader study findings: Lower insertion and higher deletion counts appeared at VDJ junctions in type 1 diabetes patients. For Type 1 diabetes patients, all four CD4+ subsets carried TCRB CDR3s that were moderately but significantly shorter.

Trimming took off 4 bases at V and 8 bases at J, with 14 bases between the two ends. The CDR3 length is 13 residues. Germline CDR1 SGHDN, CDR2 FVKESK. The isolated RNA, all of it, was reverse transcribed, so expressed TCRB transcripts were what got sequenced. An average of approximately 980,000 reads was obtained from stem cell-like memory T cell samples. Profiling relied on immunoSEQ multiplex PCR, and the TCRdb table lists in-frame clones only, not all of them. Of tens of thousands of clones in the sample, about 63% were seen once. Central memory, naive, regulatory and stem cell-like memory CD4+ cells were sorted by CD45RO/CCR7/CD25/CD127/CD95/CD27.

The chain is built from TRBV14 and TRBJ1-2; maybe TRBD1 (5 bases). Sequenced: stem cell memory CD4+ T cells from blood. The source is a woman aged 40 to 50 with type 1 diabetes. DNA of the CDR3: TGTGCCAGCAGCCCGACTCAGGGTTTAGGCTACACCTTC. Amino acid sequence: CASSPTQGLGYTF. Complete variable domain (other parts from reference TRBV14 and TRBJ1-2): EAGVTQFPSHSVIEKGQTVTLRCDPISGHDNLYWYRRVMGKEIKFLLHFVKESKQDESGMPNNRFLAERTGGTYSTLKVQPAELEDSGVYFCASSPTQGLGYTFGSGTRLTVV.